This TCR beta chain was captured by sequencing in a study of cytomegalovirus exposure and HLA in healthy donors. Study-wide findings and caveats: Later, an analysis found that TCR clusters from the first cohort tended to co-occur in the 120 validation repertoires. Cytomegalovirus status was reportedly diagnosed by the classifier with high sensitivity and specificity. The study designated about 160 TCR beta chains cytomegalovirus-associated. Rare sequences made up most TCRs, while some public TCRs were found in many donors.

Clones were sequenced by immunoSEQ multiplex PCR, and TCRdb holds only the in-frame ones, with some missing. Among some 240,000 clones listed, over 65% were seen once. CDR1 is MNHNY, CDR2 SVGAGI, per germline (reference sequence). CDR3 length: 16 amino acids. With 5 bases clipped from V and 6 bases from J, the junction kept 13 bases outside the gene matches. This clone has ten or more counts. The antigen is not known. The sample comprised PBMCs. The chain is built from TRBV6-6 and TRBJ2-1; 7 bases are a match to TRBD2. This receptor was obtained from a woman under 30 in good health and CMV-seronegative. CDR3 loop: CASSAPRGEGFNEQFF. The CDR3 nucleotides are TGTGCCAGCAGTGCCCCTCGGGGGGAGGGGTTCAATGAGCAGTTCTTC.